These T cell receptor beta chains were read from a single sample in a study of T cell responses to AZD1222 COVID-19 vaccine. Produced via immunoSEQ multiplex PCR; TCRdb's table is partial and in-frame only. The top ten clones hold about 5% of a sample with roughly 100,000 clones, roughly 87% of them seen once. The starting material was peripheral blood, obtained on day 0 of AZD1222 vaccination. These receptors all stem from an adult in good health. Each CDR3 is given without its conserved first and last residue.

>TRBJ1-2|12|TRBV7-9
ASSPEAQYYGYT
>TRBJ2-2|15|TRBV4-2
ASSQDWSGGYTGELF
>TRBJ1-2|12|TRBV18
ASSPLSRDYGYT
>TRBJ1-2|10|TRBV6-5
ASAQGRYGYT
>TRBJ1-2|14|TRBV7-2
ASSPPPAGGMYGYT
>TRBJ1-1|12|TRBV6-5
ASRPTGENTEAF
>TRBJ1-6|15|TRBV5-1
ASSLVLGGPGNSPLH
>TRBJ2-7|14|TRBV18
ASSPYRLDRGDEQY
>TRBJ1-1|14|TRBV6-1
ASSEHSGTGSTEAF
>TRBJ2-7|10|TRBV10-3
AISVGIYEQY
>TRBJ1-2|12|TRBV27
ASSLAFLTYGYT
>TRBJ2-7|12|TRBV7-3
ASSLDRGSYEQY
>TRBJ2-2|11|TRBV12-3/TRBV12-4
ASAKGYTGELF
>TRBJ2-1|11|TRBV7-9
ASSASPGLGRF
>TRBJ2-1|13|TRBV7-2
ASSLAGGRYNEQF
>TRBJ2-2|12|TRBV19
ASSARLTQLELF
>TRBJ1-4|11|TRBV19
ASSRRETEKLF
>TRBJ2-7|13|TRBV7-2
ASSLGPAGGYEQY
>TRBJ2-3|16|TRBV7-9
ASSLLRLAGNNPDTQY
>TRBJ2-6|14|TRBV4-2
ASSRTGSSGANVLT
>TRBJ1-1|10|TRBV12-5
ASGKGLSEAF
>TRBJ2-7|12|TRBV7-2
ASSASGTSYEQY
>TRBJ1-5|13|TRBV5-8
ASSFAGARYQPQH
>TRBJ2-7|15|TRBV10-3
AISESITASGGHEQY
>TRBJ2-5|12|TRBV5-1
ASSSTTVQETQY
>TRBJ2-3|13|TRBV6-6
ASSPRGGVTDTQY
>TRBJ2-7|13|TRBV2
ASSVMYSGMNEQY
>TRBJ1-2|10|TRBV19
ASSGDRVGYT
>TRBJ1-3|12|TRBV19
ASRVDFSGNTIY